A single sample is the source of the 11 T cell receptor beta chains below, sequenced in a study of T cells in Graves' hyperthyroidism and ophthalmopathy. Regions amplified from RNA transcripts were the TCR beta CDR3 regions. The HTBI primer set drove a first-round RT-PCR of the TCR CDR3. TCRdb used MiXCR to reprocess the multiplex PCR reads, holding one entry per CDR3 protein. The table has about 320,000 distinct CDR3 sequences, roughly 17% seen once; the top ten hold 33%. Sequencing input: blood. The receptor source for this set is a man under 40 with Graves' hyperthyroidism.

This clonotype has ten or more counts. The rearrangement uses TRBV15 and TRBJ1-2; 7 bases are shared with TRBD1. The V gene's germline CDR1 is LNHNV and CDR2 YYDKDF (reference sequence). This CDR3 spans 15 amino acids. V shed 5 bases and J 8 bases; nucleotides not matched to a gene: 14. CDR3 residues: CATSGLRDSVWGYTF. CDR3 DNA sequence: TGTGCCACCAGCGGACTCCGGGACAGCGTATGGGGCTACACCTTC.

CDR3 region: CSVPGTYSYEQYF. As DNA, the CDR3 is TGCAGCGTCCCCGGGACTTACTCCTACGAGCAGTACTTC. The chain is built from TRBV29-1 and TRBJ2-7; a possible D gene is TRBD2 (6 bases). V lost 6 bases and J lost 0, with 12 bases in between. The CDR3 spans 13 residues. In germline, CDR1 is SQVTM, CDR2 ANQGSEA.

This clonotype was recorded at least ten times. The CDR3 sequence: CASSSAVGYEQFF. In DNA, the CDR3 is TGCGCCAGCAGCTCCGCGGTGGGCTATGAGCAGTTCTTC. The rearrangement links TRBV5-1 to TRBJ2-1; D is undetermined. With 3 bases removed from V and 8 bases from J, the gap between germline ends came to 12 bases. The CDR3 is made up of 13 amino acids. Germline V gene data show CDR1 as SGHRS and CDR2 as YFSETQ. Using reference TRBV5-1 and TRBJ2-1 for the parts outside the CDR3, the full variable domain is KAGVTQTPRYLIKTRGQQVTLSCSPISGHRSVSWYQQTPGQGLQFLFEYFSETQRNKGNFPGRFSGRQFSNSRSEMNVSTLELGDSALYLCASSSAVGYEQFFGPGTRLTVL.

This chain connects TRBV19 to TRBJ2-1; D not resolved. This CDR3 spans 14 amino acids. CDR1 is LNHDA, CDR2 SQIVND, per germline (reference sequence). V shed 2 bases and J shed 5 bases, with 10 bases lying between them. For the CDR3, the DNA is TGTGCCAGTAGTATACCCCTTCGGAACAATGAGCAGTTCTTC. The encoded protein is CASSIPLRNNEQFF. Supplemented by reference TRBV19 and TRBJ2-1, the full variable domain reads DGGITQSPKYLFRKEGQNVTLSCEQNLNHDAMYWYRQDPGQGLRLIYYSQIVNDFQKGDIAEGYSVSREKKESFPLTVTSAQKNPTAFYLCASSIPLRNNEQFFGPGTRLTVL.

The chain couples TRBV25-1 to TRBJ2-7, with 7 bases aligning to TRBD2. Germline values: CDR1 MGHDK, CDR2 SYGVNS. There are 15 residues in the CDR3. V lost 1 base and J lost 6; bases outside the gene matches: 9. CDR3 DNA: TGTGCCAGCAGTGAATCGCCGGGAGGCTCAGGCGAGCAGTACTTC. Translated, it gives CASSESPGGSGEQYF.

About this clonotype: The junction shows a germline mismatch at one end, possibly a read error. The V and J genes are TRBV2 and TRBJ2-7; D unresolved. Germline loops: CDR1 SNHLY, CDR2 FYNNEI. This CDR3 comprises 14 residues. CDR3 protein: CASGELVGYYEQYF. The CDR3, as DNA: TGTGCCAGCGGTGAACTGGTCGGGTATTACGAGCAGTACTTC.

In this sample, this clonotype turned up many times. The chain uses TRBV5-6 and TRBJ2-1, with D unclear. Trimming took 0 bases from V and 5 from J, leaving 6 bases between them. Germline V CDR1 and CDR2: SGHDT, YYEEEE. This CDR3 region has 13 residues. For the CDR3, the DNA is TGTGCCAGCAGCTTGGGTAAACACAATGAGCAGTTCTTC. The encoded protein is CASSLGKHNEQFF.

The chain employs TRBV6-2 or TRBV6-3 and TRBJ2-6; 7 bases align to TRBD2. There are 14 residues in the CDR3. The junction had 3 bases not matched to a gene; V was cut back by 6 bases and J by 4 bases. The germline gives CDR1 MNHEY, CDR2 SVGEGT. CDR3 sequence (DNA): TGTGCCAGCAGGCAACTAGCGGGGGCCAACGTCCTGACTTTC. This gives the protein CASRQLAGANVLTF.

At least ten counts were recorded for this clonotype. This chain's CDR3 is CASRTNPGNTIYF. In DNA, the CDR3 is TGTGCCAGCAGGACTAACCCTGGAAACACCATATATTTT. The chain employs TRBV28 and TRBJ1-3; D call uncertain. This CDR3 is built from 13 residues. The germline V and J ends were trimmed by 6 bases and 2 bases, with 8 bases remaining between them. Looked up from germline, CDR1 is MDHEN and CDR2 is SYDVKM. Full variable domain (rest looked up from reference TRBV28 and TRBJ1-3): DVKVTQSSRYLVKRTGEKVFLECVQDMDHENMFWYRQDPGLGLRLIYFSYDVKMKEKGDIPEGYSVSREKKERFSLILESASTNQTSMYLCASRTNPGNTIYFGEGSWLTVV.

The table lists this clonotype with many counts. V and J are TRBV20-1 and TRBJ1-1; TRBD1 is a possible D gene (6 bases). This CDR3 has 12 amino acids. In germline, CDR1 is DFQATT, CDR2 SNEGSKA (reference sequence). V lost 4 bases and J 5 bases, leaving 11 bases between the germline ends. CDR3 sequence: CSATGVKTEAFF. The CDR3 bases are TGCAGTGCTACAGGGGTAAAGACTGAAGCTTTCTTT.

Comments on this clonotype: A junction boundary mismatches the germline segment, possibly from a read error. J is TRBJ1-5 and V is TRBV5-1; D is undetermined. The CDR3 is made up of 14 amino acids. Germline V CDR1 and CDR2: SGHRS, YFSETQ. CDR3 coding DNA: TGTGCCAGCAGCACGGGATTCAACGGCGTGCCCCAGCATTTT. This codes for CASSTGFNGVPQHF.